The 10 T cell receptor beta chains below were found in one sample sequenced in a study of T cells after yellow fever vaccination. Using its own MiXCR run on the 5' RACE reads, TCRdb lists one record per CDR3 protein. This table has about 630,000 distinct CDR3 sequences, 9% to 15% appearing once. The sequencing here drew on PBMCs, taken on the day of the yellow fever booster vaccination. These receptors were collected from a man between 25 and 39 years old who received the YFV17D yellow fever vaccine.

The chain uses TRBV5-8 and TRBJ2-3; 8 bases line up with TRBD2. This CDR3 spans 15 amino acids. V lost 4 bases, J lost 1 base, and 5 bases stayed unmatched. Germline CDR1 reads SGHTS; CDR2 reads YDEGEE. CDR3 in amino acids: CASSQREIRTDTQYF. The DNA of the CDR3 is TGTGCCAGCAGCCAGCGGGAGATCCGCACAGATACGCAGTATTTT.

At least ten counts were recorded for this clonotype. The J gene is TRBJ2-7, the V gene TRBV20-1; D gene ambiguous. V shed 5 bases and J shed 0 bases, with 2 bases lying between them. Germline assignment: CDR1 DFQATT and CDR2 SNEGSKA (reference sequence). The CDR3 has 10 residues. CDR3: CSALSYEQYF. CDR3 nucleotide sequence: TGCAGTGCTCTCTCCTACGAGCAGTACTTC.

This clonotype showed up just a few times. This rearrangement joins TRBV5-1 to TRBJ2-7; 9 bases fit TRBD2. Germline V gives CDR1 SGHRS, CDR2 YFSETQ. This CDR3 contains 13 residues. V was pared by 6 bases and J by 6 bases, with 7 bases of the junction left unmatched. The CDR3 DNA is TGCGCCAGCACCGCTAGCGGGACGTTCGAGCAGTACTTC. Protein: CASTASGTFEQYF.

The V gene is TRBV7-2, the J gene TRBJ2-7; 7 bases are a match to TRBD1. Germline V gives CDR1 SGHTA, CDR2 FQGNSA. This CDR3 contains 15 residues. V gave up 4 bases and J gave up 4 bases; unmatched junction bases: 10. CDR3: CASSSPPQGVYEQYF. Written as DNA, the CDR3 is TGTGCCAGCAGCTCCCCGCCTCAGGGGGTGTACGAGCAGTACTTC. The variable domain in full, with the rest retrieved from reference TRBV7-2 and TRBJ2-7, is GAGVSQSPSNKVTEKGKDVELRCDPISGHTALYWYRQSLGQGLEFLIYFQGNSAPDKSGLPSDRFSAERTGGSVSTLTIQRTQQEDSAVYLCASSSPPQGVYEQYFGPGTRLTVT.

This chain joins TRBV6-1 and TRBJ1-6; D perhaps matches TRBD1 (5 bases). The CDR3 totals 16 residues. With 6 bases removed from V and 2 bases from J, the gap between germline ends came to 14 bases. Germline CDR1 is MNHNS and CDR2 is SASEGT. The CDR3 protein is CASSLTGTTYNSPLHF. The CDR3 DNA follows: TGTGCCAGCAGCCTCACGGGGACCACCTATAATTCACCCCTCCACTTT.

This clonotype was counted only a few times. This chain connects TRBV15 to TRBJ2-3; the match to TRBD2 covers 8 bases. This CDR3 has 16 amino acids. Losses at the gene ends were 6 bases for V and 2 bases for J; bases not matched to a gene: 10. Looked up from germline, CDR1 is LNHNV and CDR2 is YYDKDF (reference sequence). The CDR3 loop reads CATSRGGGDYTDTQYF. The CDR3 DNA reads TGTGCCACCAGTCGGGGGGGCGGGGACTACACAGATACGCAGTATTTT.

The sample holds a few counts of this clonotype. The rearrangement joins TRBV20-1 to TRBJ2-1, with 8 bases identical to TRBD2. V shed 0 bases, J shed 5 bases, and the junction held 15 bases outside the gene matches. Germline V gives CDR1 DFQATT, CDR2 SNEGSKA (reference sequence). This CDR3 is built from 18 residues. CDR3 protein: CSARDLRGASGPNNEQFF. CDR3 bases: TGCAGTGCTAGAGATTTAAGGGGCGCTAGCGGGCCCAACAATGAGCAGTTCTTC.

This clonotype turned up a few times. The genes are TRBV4-3 and TRBJ2-3; the D gene is possibly TRBD1 (7 bases). The CDR3 extends over 16 amino acids. V dropped 0 bases and J dropped 2 bases, with 12 bases sitting between them. Germline CDR1 and CDR2: LGHNA and YSLEER. This CDR3 reads CASSQETGRNTDTQYF. The DNA of the CDR3 is TGCGCCAGCAGCCAAGAGACAGGGAGGAACACAGATACGCAGTATTTT.

This clonotype was picked up a small number of times. The chain employs TRBV5-1 and TRBJ2-2; possibly TRBD2 for D (6 bases). The CDR3 loop spans 15 amino acids. Germline assignment: CDR1 SGHRS and CDR2 YFSETQ. The V end lost 1 base, the J end lost 3 bases, and 10 bases lay between the germline ends. The CDR3 here is CASSLREIDTGELFF. CDR3 DNA: TGCGCCAGCAGCTTGCGGGAGATAGACACCGGGGAGCTGTTTTTT.

This clonotype has a handful of counts. The chain employs TRBV5-1 and TRBJ2-1; 8 bases line up with TRBD2. The CDR3 has 16 residues. Germline-derived CDR1 and CDR2 are SGHRS and YFSETQ. V lost 1 base to trimming and J lost 7 bases; unmatched junction nucleotides: 10. Here the CDR3 DNA reads TGCGCCAGCAGCTTGATTTCCGGGAGGGCCAAGAATGAGCAGTTCTTC. Its protein is CASSLISGRAKNEQFF.